These 20 T cell receptor beta chains were all obtained from the same sample, sequenced in a study of PD-1 blockade in classical Hodgkin lymphoma. Sequenced by immunoSEQ multiplex PCR; TCRdb stores in-frame clones only, minus some. The profile shows approximately 110,000 clones, roughly nine tenths of them singletons. Time point reported: cycle 4 day 1 (C4D1), after five to seven weeks of nivolumab. Each patient's relapse followed autologous stem cell transplantation, and brentuximab vedotin exposure varied. The starting material was peripheral blood mononuclear cells (PBMCs), obtained before the fourth cycle of nivolumab. Receptors originate from a human donor with classical Hodgkin lymphoma.

CDR3 DNA sequence: TGTGCCAGCAGCTCCCGGACCAGGGTTGGCTATGGCTACACCTTC. Translating it yields CASSSRTRVGYGYTF. The chain is built from TRBV5-8 and TRBJ1-2; tentative D call: TRBD1 (5 bases). The V end was cut by 3 bases, the J end by 4 bases, with 16 bases between. The CDR3 totals 15 residues. Germline CDR1 and CDR2: SGHTS and YDEGEE.

Points on this clone: The junction departs from the called germline gene at one end, perhaps through a read error. This chain's CDR3 is CASSDGWAGPAF. The CDR3 DNA reads TGTGCCAGCAGTGATGGGTGGGCAGGGCCTGCTTTC. V and J are TRBV6-1 and TRBJ2-7; perhaps TRBD1 as D (5 bases). Germline loops: CDR1 MNHNS, CDR2 SASEGT. CDR3 length: 12 residues.

This chain connects TRBV5-4 to TRBJ2-5, with 15 bases lining up with TRBD2. Germline values: CDR1 SGHNT, CDR2 YYREEE (reference sequence). This CDR3 contains 16 residues. V gave up 4 bases and J gave up 5 bases; unmatched junction bases: 6. DNA for the CDR3: TGTGCCAGCAGCCCGGGACTAGCGGGAGGCCACGAGACCCAGTACTTC. This sequence encodes CASSPGLAGGHETQYF.

V and J are TRBV4-1 and TRBJ2-2; no clear D. The V and J ends lost 1 base and 0 bases respectively, with 9 bases between them. The CDR3 consists of 16 residues. Per the germline V gene, CDR1 is MGHRA and CDR2 is YSYEKL. The CDR3 region is CASSQGVLANTGELFF. The CDR3 nucleotides read TGCGCCAGCAGCCAAGGTGTACTGGCGAACACCGGGGAGCTGTTTTTT.

CDR3 sequence: CASRGDRREAFF. In nucleotides, the CDR3 is TGTGCCAGCAGAGGGGACAGAAGAGAAGCTTTCTTT. This chain connects TRBV2 to TRBJ1-1; 7 positions agree with TRBD1. J was trimmed by 8 bases and V by 6 bases; bases with no gene match: 6. CDR3 length equals 12 residues. Germline values: CDR1 SNHLY, CDR2 FYNNEI.

The chain employs TRBV29-1 and TRBJ2-1; TRBD2 aligns across 8 bases. The CDR3 has 15 amino acids. Germline V gene data show CDR1 as SQVTM and CDR2 as ANQGSEA. Trimming removed 1 base from V and 6 bases from J; junction bases left unmatched: 8. CDR3 sequence (DNA): TGCAGCGTTGAAGTTGGGACTAGGGGGAGCAATGAGCAGTTCTTC. This translates into CSVEVGTRGSNEQFF.

The count of this clone is one. This chain links TRBV5-1 with TRBJ1-1; 7 bases are shared with TRBD1. V lost 4 bases and J lost 4; bases outside the gene matches: 7. Germline assignment: CDR1 SGHRS and CDR2 YFSETQ. This CDR3 comprises 14 residues. CDR3 sequence reads: CASSQDRVGTEAFF. The CDR3 DNA reads TGCGCCAGCAGCCAAGACAGGGTGGGCACTGAAGCTTTCTTT.

The V and J genes are TRBV19 and TRBJ1-6; a weak D match, TRBD1 (5 bases). This CDR3 region has 15 residues. V lost 4 bases and J lost 6, with 13 bases in between. Germline V gene sequence: CDR1 LNHDA, CDR2 SQIVND (reference sequence). The CDR3 DNA is TGTGCCAGTAGTAGGGTGACAGAACTTAATTCACCCCTCCACTTT. Its translation: CASSRVTELNSPLHF.

This chain connects TRBV4-3 to TRBJ1-2, with D hard to call. Trimming took off 0 bases at V and 2 bases at J, with 10 bases between the two ends. Germline V CDR1 and CDR2: LGHNA, YSLEER. The CDR3 has 15 residues. The CDR3, as DNA: TGCGCCAGCAGCCAAGATCCAGGCCTAAACTATGGCTACACCTTC. Translation: CASSQDPGLNYGYTF.

The chain carries TRBV5-1 and TRBJ2-7; a possible D gene is TRBD2 (5 bases). Trimming removed 4 bases at V and 6 bases at J, with 20 bases between. This CDR3 is built from 15 residues. Germline CDR1 is SGHRS and CDR2 is YFSETQ. The CDR3 is CASSLLGRPEGEQYF. For the CDR3, the DNA is TGCGCCAGCAGCCTCCTCGGCCGACCCGAGGGCGAGCAGTACTTC.

This chain links TRBV4-2 with TRBJ2-3, with TRBD2 as a possible D gene (6 bases). CDR1 and CDR2 from the germline V gene are LGHNA and YNFKEQ. The V end was cut by 0 bases, the J end by 2 bases, with 9 bases between. The CDR3 is 15 residues long. CDR3 DNA sequence: TGTGCCAGCAGCCAAGAGCGGGATACCACAGATACGCAGTATTTT. Translation gives CASSQERDTTDTQYF.

V is TRBV28 and J is TRBJ1-3; tentative D call: TRBD1 (6 bases). This CDR3 region has 16 residues. The germline CDR1 and CDR2 sequences are MDHEN and SYDVKM. V lost 4 bases to trimming and J lost 2 bases, with 15 bases between them. The CDR3 DNA sequence: TGTGCCAGCAGTTCCCGTTGGGGGGCAGCTGGAAACACCATATATTTT. Its translation is CASSSRWGAAGNTIYF.

V and J are TRBV27 and TRBJ2-3; D may be TRBD2 (6 bases). V dropped 6 bases and J dropped 4 bases, with 17 bases sitting between them. Germline values: CDR1 MNHEY, CDR2 SMNVEV (reference sequence). The CDR3 has 15 residues. Here the CDR3 reads CASSWGPGSADTQYF. For the CDR3, the DNA is TGTGCCAGCAGCTGGGGACCCGGGAGTGCAGATACGCAGTATTTT.

The V call is TRBV7-6, the J call TRBJ2-7, with TRBD1 matching 9 bases. The junction had 10 bases not matched to a gene; V was cut back by 5 bases and J by 5 bases. Germline CDR1 reads SGHVS; CDR2 reads FNYEAQ. The CDR3 covers 15 residues. For the CDR3, the DNA is TGTGCCAGCAGCGGAGGGACAGGGTTTACCCACGAGCAGTACTTC. This encodes CASSGGTGFTHEQYF.

The chain links TRBV6-5 to TRBJ2-7; TRBD1 matches at 7 bases. The junction had 7 bases not matched to a gene; V was cut back by 6 bases and J by 2 bases. Per germline, CDR1 MNHEY and CDR2 SVGAGI. The CDR3 runs 14 residues. The CDR3 here is CASSLDRAPYEQYF. The DNA of the CDR3 is TGTGCCAGCAGCCTTGACAGGGCCCCCTACGAGCAGTACTTC.

The chain is built from TRBV14 and TRBJ2-1; D unclear. Germline V gives CDR1 SGHDN, CDR2 FVKESK. The CDR3 has 15 amino acids. Between the trimmed V and J ends, which lost 4 bases and 2 bases, there was a span of 12 bases. DNA of the CDR3: TGTGCCAGCAGCCTGTCCCACCCTGCCTACAATGAGCAGTTCTTC. Protein product: CASSLSHPAYNEQFF.

The CDR3 DNA reads as TGTGCCAGTAGTATTAGGTACAGCAATCAGCCCCAGCATTTT. Amino acid sequence: CASSIRYSNQPQHF. The chain joins TRBV19 to TRBJ1-5; unclear D gene. The CDR3 contains 14 residues. CDR1 and CDR2 from the germline V gene are LNHDA and SQIVND (reference sequence). V lost 3 bases and J lost 1, with 7 bases in between.

The gene calls are TRBV7-2 and TRBJ1-2; D might be TRBD1 (6 bases). Trimming removed 4 bases at V and 8 bases at J, with 14 bases between. Germline assignment: CDR1 SGHTA and CDR2 FQGNSA. There are 13 residues in the CDR3. CDR3 sequence reads: CASSSRGPGGYTF. The CDR3 region has the DNA TGTGCCAGCAGCTCCAGGGGACCGGGGGGCTACACCTTC.

The chain links TRBV20-1 to TRBJ1-1; D may be TRBD1 (5 bases). Per the germline V gene, CDR1 is DFQATT and CDR2 is SNEGSKA (reference sequence). CDR3 size: 11 residues. V was pared by 3 bases and J by 4 bases, with 6 bases between. CDR3 residues: CSASGGTEAFF. The CDR3 region has the DNA TGCAGTGCTAGTGGGGGCACTGAAGCTTTCTTT.

The chain has TRBV5-1 and TRBJ2-5; 8 nucleotides agree with TRBD1. V gave up 4 bases and J gave up 4 bases; unmatched junction bases: 3. The CDR3 totals 13 residues. Germline V CDR1 and CDR2: SGHRS, YFSETQ. The CDR3 region has the DNA TGCGCCAGCAGCCGCGGGACAGGAGAGACCCAGTACTTC. Translation: CASSRGTGETQYF.